These 18 T cell receptor beta chains originate from one sample sequenced in a study of blood T cell repertoires in COVID-19. Some clones are missing from TCRdb's copy, which holds only in-frame ones; the method was immunoSEQ multiplex PCR. The table lists around 340,000 clones, about 92% of them singletons. The sequencing sample was made of peripheral blood. The source of these receptors is a woman in her fifties or sixties with COVID-19, enrolled during active disease.

The chain has TRBV3-1 (or the pseudogene TRBV3-2) and TRBJ1-2, with D uncertain. This CDR3 has 13 residues. Germline-derived CDR1 and CDR2 are LGHDT and YNNKEL (reference sequence). Trimming pared 1 base from V and 7 bases from J, leaving 10 bases between. CDR3 nucleotide sequence: TGTGCCAGCAGCCAAGGAGGTTCCGCTGGCTACACCTTC. Its protein is CASSQGGSAGYTF.

The chain links TRBV5-6 to TRBJ2-5; D not resolved. This CDR3 region has 17 residues. CDR1 and CDR2 from the germline V gene are SGHDT and YYEEEE. V was cut by 4 bases and J by 1 base, with 20 bases left in between. The CDR3 loop is CASSPIARKAFQETQYF. The DNA for the CDR3 is TGTGCCAGCAGCCCCATCGCGCGGAAAGCGTTCCAAGAGACCCAGTACTTC.

The V call is TRBV6-6, the J call TRBJ1-1; 7 bases match TRBD1. With V trimmed by 4 bases and J by 7 bases, 9 bases remained unmatched. The CDR3 spans 14 residues. Germline V gene lookup returns CDR1 MNHNY and CDR2 SVGAGI (reference sequence). The CDR3 nucleotides are TGTGCCAGCAGTTTCTTAGGGGGCATCGATGAAGCTTTCTTT. It specifies CASSFLGGIDEAFF.

This clone came up once. In nucleotides, the CDR3 is TGTGCCAGCAGGCCCACTAGCTCCTACAATGAGCAGTTCTTC. This codes for CASRPTSSYNEQFF. J is TRBJ2-1 and V is TRBV2, with D possibly matching TRBD2 (5 bases). Trimming pared 6 bases from V and 0 bases from J, leaving 9 bases between. CDR1 SNHLY and CDR2 FYNNEI come from the germline V gene. The CDR3 runs to 14 residues.

The V call is TRBV25-1, the J call TRBJ2-7, with TRBD1 matching 12 bases. This CDR3 has 14 amino acids. The germline V gene has CDR1 MGHDK and CDR2 SYGVNS. Trimming cost V 4 bases and J 7 bases; bases outside gene matches: 5. The CDR3 region is CASSGDRGRREQYF. For the CDR3, the DNA is TGTGCCAGCAGTGGGGACAGGGGGCGGCGGGAGCAGTACTTC.

This sequence joins TRBV28 and TRBJ1-2, with 10 bases identical to TRBD1. Trimming took 4 bases from V and 7 from J; bases not matched to a gene: 6. Germline CDR1 is MDHEN and CDR2 is SYDVKM. The CDR3 extends over 14 amino acids. CDR3 DNA sequence: TGTGCCAGCAGTTCTGGACAGGGGGTCCGTGGCTACACCTTC. Translated, it gives CASSSGQGVRGYTF.

This clone was seen more than once but under ten times. The rearrangement uses TRBV12-5 and TRBJ1-2, with 9 bases lining up with TRBD1. The V and J ends lost 5 bases and 8 bases, in that order; junction bases with no gene match: 12. The germline V gene has CDR1 LGHNT and CDR2 FRNRAP. CDR3 length: 15 residues. CDR3: CASGDRDRVLGGYTF. CDR3 sequence (DNA): TGTGCTAGTGGTGACCGGGACAGGGTGTTAGGGGGCTACACCTTC. The full variable domain, with the rest looked up from reference TRBV12-5 and TRBJ1-2, is DARVTQTPRHKVTEMGQEVTMRCQPILGHNTVFWYRQTMMQGLELLAYFRNRAPLDDSGMPKDRFSAEMPDATLATLKIQPSEPRDSAVYFCASGDRDRVLGGYTFGSGTRLTVV.

As to this clone: The sample holds other DNA sequences that translate to the same CDR3. This chain connects TRBV9 to TRBJ2-5; 8 bases agree with TRBD2. Germline assignment: CDR1 SGDLS and CDR2 YYNGEE. The CDR3 contains 15 residues. V lost 3 bases, J lost 4 bases, and 8 bases stayed unmatched. In nucleotides, the CDR3 is TGTGCCAGCAGCGGGAGCGGGGGAGCTGTAGAGACCCAGTACTTC. Protein product: CASSGSGGAVETQYF.

This chain joins TRBV5-4 and TRBJ2-7; no clear D gene. Deletions cut 0 bases from V and 7 bases from J, with 11 bases between. This CDR3 contains 13 residues. CDR1 SGHNT and CDR2 YYREEE come from the germline V gene (reference sequence). CDR3 in amino acids: CASSLDISREQYF. The CDR3, as DNA: TGTGCCAGCAGCTTGGACATTTCCAGGGAGCAGTACTTC.

This clone has just one count. The J gene is TRBJ2-7, the V gene TRBV7-3; 7 bases fit TRBD2. The CDR3 spans 14 residues. Unmatched junction bases numbered 5, after V lost 3 bases and J lost 3 bases. The germline V gene encodes CDR1 SGHTA and CDR2 FQGTGA. The CDR3 sequence is CASSFSSGHYEQYF. The CDR3 nucleotides read TGTGCCAGCAGCTTTTCTAGCGGACACTACGAGCAGTACTTC.

The genes are TRBV5-1 and TRBJ1-1, with TRBD1 matching 9 bases. The CDR3 runs to 15 residues. Trimming at V came to 3 bases and at J to 4 bases, leaving 7 bases not matched to a gene. The germline V gene has CDR1 SGHRS and CDR2 YFSETQ. The CDR3 DNA reads as TGCGCCAGCAGCTCCCGCCGGGACAGGGTCACTGAAGCTTTCTTT. Amino acid sequence: CASSSRRDRVTEAFF.

The chain recombines TRBV7-9 with TRBJ1-2; D perhaps matches TRBD1 (6 bases). Trimming pared 5 bases from V and 4 bases from J, leaving 8 bases between. The CDR3 extends over 12 amino acids. The V gene's germline CDR1 is SEHNR and CDR2 FQNEAQ (reference sequence). This CDR3 is CASSPDSYGYTF. The CDR3 nucleotides are TGTGCCAGCAGCCCGGACAGCTATGGCTACACCTTC. Looking up the rest from reference TRBV7-9 and TRBJ1-2 gives the full variable domain: DTGVSQNPRHKITKRGQNVTFRCDPISEHNRLYWYRQTLGQGPEFLTYFQNEAQLEKSRLLSDRFSAERPKGSFSTLEIQRTEQGDSAMYLCASSPDSYGYTFGSGTRLTVV.

V is TRBV11-2 and J is TRBJ1-3, with D tentatively TRBD1 (6 bases). This CDR3 contains 16 residues. Deletions cut 3 bases from V and 4 bases from J, with 16 bases between. Germline loops: CDR1 SGHAT, CDR2 FQNNGV. The DNA of the CDR3 is TGTGCCAGCAGCTTGGGGACATTCGACTTCGGAAACACCATATATTTT. It translates to CASSLGTFDFGNTIYF.

The CDR3 loop reads CASSLTVAGGPGQETQYF. In nucleotides, the CDR3 is TGTGCCAGCAGCTTAACGGTAGCGGGGGGGCCAGGGCAAGAGACCCAGTACTTC. The chain joins TRBV11-2 to TRBJ2-5; 11 nucleotides match TRBD2. Germline CDR1 and CDR2: SGHAT and FQNNGV. The CDR3 is 18 amino acids. Trimming took 2 bases from V and 2 from J; bases not matched to a gene: 10.

V is TRBV6-6 and J is TRBJ1-1; D gene uncertain. The CDR3 covers 13 residues. V dropped 4 bases and J dropped 1 base, with 7 bases sitting between them. Germline CDR1 is MNHNY and CDR2 is SVGAGI (reference sequence). The CDR3 DNA is TGTGCCAGCAGTTTTGGGCAGAACACTGAAGCTTTCTTT. It is translated as CASSFGQNTEAFF.

This chain joins TRBV7-2 and TRBJ2-3; a weak D match, TRBD1 (6 bases). V lost 3 bases and J 6 bases, leaving 16 bases between the germline ends. Per the germline V gene, CDR1 is SGHTA and CDR2 is FQGNSA. The CDR3 is 15 amino acids. CDR3: CASSLTGQRWDTQYF. CDR3 nucleotide sequence: TGTGCCAGCAGCTTGACTGGACAGAGATGGGATACGCAGTATTTT.

V is TRBV3-1 (or the pseudogene TRBV3-2) and J is TRBJ1-5; no firm D call. The V gene's germline CDR1 is LGHDT and CDR2 YNNKEL (reference sequence). V lost 4 bases to trimming and J lost 4 bases, with 8 bases between them. The CDR3 is 13 residues long. The CDR3: CASSPDRNQPQHF. The CDR3 nucleotides are TGTGCCAGCAGCCCAGACCGGAATCAGCCCCAGCATTTT.

The chain has TRBV9 and TRBJ2-2; perhaps TRBD1 as D (6 bases). The CDR3 contains 15 residues. Trimming left V 1 base short and J 1 base short, with 8 bases between. CDR1 is SGDLS and CDR2 is YYNGEE in the germline V gene. In DNA, the CDR3 is TGTGCCAGCAGCGTAATAGGGGGGAACACCGGGGAGCTGTTTTTT. Amino acid sequence: CASSVIGGNTGELFF.